These T cell receptor beta chains were read from a single sample in a study of naive and memory T cell subsets. TCRdb itself ran the UMI-ligation and nested PCR reads through MiXCR, one entry per CDR3 protein. The sample comprises around 30,000 distinct CDR3 sequences, about 18% of which are singletons, and 3.4% rests with the top ten. What was sequenced was effector memory CD4+ T cells from blood. The receptors stem from a human donor in good health. The CDR3 runs from the conserved cysteine through the conserved F or W. D genes are given only for firm matches. Size is stated for part of the rows, as once, few or many counts, or as a class when the clone is expanded.

j_gene | v_gene | abundance | d_gene | CDR3nt | CDR3aa
TRBJ1-5 | TRBV10-2 | medium-sized | - | TGCGCCAGCAGTGCGTCAGATAGCAATCAGCCCCAGCATTTT | CASSASDSNQPQHF
TRBJ1-2 | TRBV27 | many | - | TGTGCCAGCAGTTTATTTTCCACAGGTTATTATGGCTACACCTTC | CASSLFSTGYYGYTF
TRBJ1-1 | TRBV2 | few | - | TGTGCCAGCAGCGGCCTCAGGGGATTAAGGGGGATGAACACTGAAGCTTTCTTT | CASSGLRGLRGMNTEAFF
TRBJ1-3 | TRBV11-2 | few | - | TGTGCCAGCAGACGGCCCGGGGTAGGAAACACCATATATTTT | CASRRPGVGNTIYF
TRBJ2-2 | TRBV27 | many | - | TGTGCCAGCAGTTTCGGCGGAAATCCGAACACCGGGGAGCTGTTTTTT | CASSFGGNPNTGELFF
TRBJ2-3 | TRBV28 | - | TRBD2 | TGTGCCAGCAGCCTCGGGACTAGCGGAGATACGCAGTATTTT | CASSLGTSGDTQYF
TRBJ1-5 | TRBV6-1 | - | - | TGTGCCAGCAGTGCGGGCCCTTTCAATCAGCCCCAGCATTTT | CASSAGPFNQPQHF
TRBJ2-7 | TRBV28 | - | TRBD1 | TGTGCCAGCAGAAGGCAGGGGGCGGAGTCCTACGAGCAGTACTTC | CASRRQGAESYEQYF
TRBJ1-1 | TRBV28 | - | TRBD1 | TGTGCCAGCAGGACAGGGTCTCTTCGGGCTTTCTTT | CASRTGSLRAFF
TRBJ2-1 | TRBV11-2 | many | - | TGTGCCAGCAGCGCCGGGACCACGACCTACAATGAGCAGTTCTTC | CASSAGTTTYNEQFF
TRBJ2-3 | TRBV29-1 | - | TRBD1 | TGCAGCGTCGCCGGGACAGGCTCACTGATGGCAGATACGCAGTATTTT | CSVAGTGSLMADTQYF
TRBJ1-5 | TRBV20-1 | few | - | TGCAGTGCTAGAGCTGGGGTTGGCAATCAGCCCCAGCATTTT | CSARAGVGNQPQHF
TRBJ1-2 | TRBV28 | many | - | TGTGCCAGCACCCAAGGCACTGGGATATATGGCTACACCTTC | CASTQGTGIYGYTF
TRBJ1-5 | TRBV10-2 | few | - | TGCGCCAGCTCTGACAGTGACAGTAATCAGCCCCAGCATTTT | CASSDSDSNQPQHF
TRBJ2-2 | TRBV29-1 | - | - | TGCAGCGTCGCCACCGTAGGCACCGGGGAGCTGTTTTTT | CSVATVGTGELFF
TRBJ1-1 | TRBV20-1 | many | - | TGCAGTGCCCTGGACGGAACGACGGTAACGAACACTGAAGCTTTCTTT | CSALDGTTVTNTEAFF
TRBJ1-1 | TRBV6-2/TRBV6-3 | many | TRBD1 | TGTGCCAGCAGTGACAGGGTCACTGAAGCTTTCTTT | CASSDRVTEAFF
TRBJ2-5 | TRBV27 | few | TRBD2 | TGTGCCAGCAGTTTACGTTCGGGGGGGGCTCGGGAGACCCAGTACTTC | CASSLRSGGARETQYF
TRBJ1-1 | TRBV12-3/TRBV12-4 | few | - | TGTGCCAGCAGTTTCGGGGGGAACCCTGAAGCTTTCTTT | CASSFGGNPEAFF
TRBJ1-2 | TRBV5-1 | - | - | TGCGCCAGCAGCTCGGGGGAAACGGGCTATGGCTACACCTTC | CASSSGETGYGYTF
TRBJ1-2 | TRBV27 | few | TRBD1 | TGTGCCAGCAGTAGGGACAGGGGGCTGTACTATGGCTACACCTTC | CASSRDRGLYYGYTF
TRBJ2-3 | TRBV28 | few | - | TGTGCCAGCCCTGTCAGCACCGGGACCCCCACAGATACGCAGTATTTT | CASPVSTGTPTDTQYF
TRBJ2-4 | TRBV3-1 | medium-sized | TRBD2 | TGTGCCAGCAGCCAAGCGGGACTAGCGGGAGAATTAGCCAAAAACATTCAGTACTTC | CASSQAGLAGELAKNIQYF
TRBJ1-4 | TRBV12-3/TRBV12-4 | many | - | TGTGCCAGCAGTTTATCGGGGGCCGGTGAAAAACTGTTTTTT | CASSLSGAGEKLFF
TRBJ2-2 | TRBV28 | few | - | TGTGCCAGCAGACAAAGGACCACCGGGGAGCTGTTTTTT | CASRQRTTGELFF
TRBJ2-5 | TRBV7-3 | few | TRBD1 | TGTGCCAGCAGCTCACCGGGACAGGGGGAAGAGACCCAGTACTTC | CASSSPGQGEETQYF
TRBJ2-1 | TRBV4-1 | many | TRBD2 | TGCGCCAGCAGCCGCGGGGGCATAGCGGGAGTATTCAATGAGCAGTTCTTC | CASSRGGIAGVFNEQFF
TRBJ2-7 | TRBV15 | few | - | TGTGCCACCAGCAGAGACCCCGTATACAGCCACGAGCAGTACTTC | CATSRDPVYSHEQYF
TRBJ1-1 | TRBV9 | many | - | TGTGCCAGCAGCGTATTCTCGAACACTGAAGCTTTCTTT | CASSVFSNTEAFF
TRBJ1-5 | TRBV7-3 | - | - | TGTGCCAGCAGCCCCGGGGCCAATCAGCCCCAGCATTTT | CASSPGANQPQHF
TRBJ2-2 | TRBV4-2 | many | TRBD1 | TGTGCCAGCAGCCGACAGGGGTTTGCCGGGGAGCTGTTTTTT | CASSRQGFAGELFF
TRBJ2-5 | TRBV5-1 | - | TRBD2 | TGCGCCAGCAGCCACAGGACTAGCGGGAGTTTAGAGACCCAGTACTTC | CASSHRTSGSLETQYF
TRBJ2-1 | TRBV4-1 | - | TRBD2 | TGCGCCAGCAGCCCGGTCGGACTAGCCGGCACGGATGAGCAGTTCTTC | CASSPVGLAGTDEQFF
TRBJ1-2 | TRBV20-1 | - | - | TGCAGTGCTCCCCAAGTACAGGGAATTGGCTACACCTTC | CSAPQVQGIGYTF
TRBJ1-3 | TRBV5-1 | - | - | TGCGCCAGCAGCTTGGGGCCGGGAGGGTCTGGAAACACCATATATTTT | CASSLGPGGSGNTIYF
TRBJ2-3 | TRBV20-1 | - | TRBD2 | TGCAGTGCTATAACCAGACTAGCGGCCGGAGATACGCAGTATTTT | CSAITRLAAGDTQYF
TRBJ2-5 | TRBV3-1 | few | - | TGTGCCAGCAGCCCCCCTGGGCGGGGTAGGGAGACCCAGTACTTC | CASSPPGRGRETQYF
TRBJ2-2 | TRBV19 | many | - | TGTGCCAGTAGTAGTGAACTCAAGAACACCGGGGAGCTGTTTTTT | CASSSELKNTGELFF
TRBJ2-5 | TRBV20-1 | medium-sized | - | TGCAGTGCGGCAGGACAAGAGACCCAGTACTTC | CSAAGQETQYF
TRBJ2-1 | TRBV7-8 | many | TRBD2 | TGTGCCAGCAGCTTAGGCGGCGTAGGGACTAGCGGGTACAATGAGCAGTTCTTC | CASSLGGVGTSGYNEQFF
TRBJ2-5 | TRBV5-1 | many | - | TGCGCCAGCAGCATTGGGGGCTGGGGTGCCCAAGAGACCCAGTACTTC | CASSIGGWGAQETQYF
TRBJ1-1 | TRBV20-1 | - | - | TGCAGTGCTAGAGATCACCCAAACACTGAAGCTTTCTTT | CSARDHPNTEAFF
TRBJ1-5 | TRBV19 | many | - | TGTGCCAGCCGGACGAGTAGCGTAGGCAATCAGCCCCAGCATTTT | CASRTSSVGNQPQHF
TRBJ2-5 | TRBV11-2 | few | TRBD1 | TGTGCCAGCAGCTTATACAGGGGGCCTGGGACCCAGTACTTC | CASSLYRGPGTQYF
TRBJ1-2 | TRBV28 | few | TRBD1 | TGTGCCAGCATCATCCAGGGGGGCGGAGGTGGCTACACCTTC | CASIIQGGGGGYTF
TRBJ2-5 | TRBV5-4 | once | - | TGTGCCAGCAGCTTCCGGGGGAGGGGGCTCGAGACCCAGTACTTC | CASSFRGRGLETQYF
TRBJ2-1 | TRBV28 | - | - | TGTGCCGTGCCTGGGTCCAATGAGCAGTTCTTC | CAVPGSNEQFF
TRBJ2-7 | TRBV12-3/TRBV12-4 | - | - | TGTGCCAGCAGTTTAGGGACATCCTACGAGCAGTACTTC | CASSLGTSYEQYF
TRBJ2-1 | TRBV18 | - | TRBD2 | TGTGCCAGCTCAAAATTCGCGGGAGTTGAACTCAATGAGCAGTTCTTC | CASSKFAGVELNEQFF
TRBJ2-5 | TRBV7-2 | - | TRBD1 | TGTGCCAGCAGCGTAGACTCAAACAGGGGAGAGACCCAGTACTTC | CASSVDSNRGETQYF
TRBJ2-7 | TRBV5-6 | once | - | TGTGCCAGCAGCTTGGGTGTCTTTTCCTACGAGCAGTACTTC | CASSLGVFSYEQYF
TRBJ1-3 | TRBV28 | - | TRBD1 | TGTACCAGCAGCCGACAGGGGACGGGAGGAAACACCATATATTTT | CTSSRQGTGGNTIYF
TRBJ1-1 | TRBV7-2 | many | TRBD1 | TGTGCCAGCAGCTTAGTCACAGGGGGCAATGGTGAAGCTTTCTTT | CASSLVTGGNGEAFF